One sample yielded the 17 T cell receptor beta chains listed below, sequenced in a study of T-cell memory formation after mild COVID-19 (dated by TCRdb to the early 2020s). The library was prepared using 5' RACE. The reads were generated on an Illumina NovaSeq 6000. TCRdb reanalyzed the raw reads on its own, using fastp at Q25 for trimming and MiXCR for clone calling, and kept in-frame beta chains. Duplicate CDR3 protein sequences are folded into a single record with the most common DNA and genes. Here the sample has approximately 180,000 distinct CDR3 sequences; around 15% occur a single time. The leading ten clones occupy about 1.9% of the sample. The sequencing input was PBMCs or a T cell subset sorted from them (not recorded which). The origin of the receptors is an adult woman who had mild COVID-19 (a few samples of this study predate the infection). The sample titles of this study are shuffled in the database, so cell type and time point are left out; the donor was told from shared clones.

There are many counts of this clonotype. The chain uses TRBV7-6 and TRBJ2-1; maybe TRBD1 (5 bases). The germline V and J ends were trimmed by 5 bases and 2 bases, with 13 bases remaining between them. The CDR3 is made up of 15 amino acids. Looked up from germline, CDR1 is SGHVS and CDR2 is FNYEAQ. The CDR3 region has the DNA TGTGCCAGCAGCCCCCGTTGGGGCACCTACAATGAGCAGTTCTTC. Translation: CASSPRWGTYNEQFF.

The chain links TRBV6-2 or TRBV6-3 to TRBJ2-7, with TRBD2 identical over 7 bases. Trimming took 6 bases from V and 4 from J; bases not matched to a gene: 6. There are 13 residues in the CDR3. The germline gives CDR1 MNHEY, CDR2 SVGEGT. The CDR3 nucleotides read TGTGCCAGCAGCTTCCTAGCGGAATACGAGCAGTACTTC. Translating it yields CASSFLAEYEQYF.

A few counts support this clonotype. The gene calls are TRBV11-2 and TRBJ2-2, with 8 bases that match TRBD2. Losses at the gene ends were 7 bases for V and 6 bases for J; bases not matched to a gene: 10. The CDR3 sequence is 15 residues long. Per germline, CDR1 SGHAT and CDR2 FQNNGV. The CDR3 region has the DNA TGTGCCAGCACCCCGGGGGGGACTATCGCCGGGGAGCTGTTTTTT. It translates to CASTPGGTIAGELFF.

This clonotype occurred a few times. V is TRBV12-3 or TRBV12-4 and J is TRBJ1-2, with D uncertain. Trimming cost V 6 bases and J 11 bases, with 16 bases left between them. The CDR3 length is 12 residues. In nucleotides, the CDR3 is TGTGCCAGCAGCAAATTGTCGATTATGTACACCTTC. Protein sequence: CASSKLSIMYTF.

The chain recombines TRBV12-3 or TRBV12-4 with TRBJ2-2, with D perhaps matching TRBD1 or TRBD2 (6 bases each). Trimming removed 1 base from V and 4 bases from J, with 13 bases in between. The CDR3 covers 16 residues. Here the CDR3 reads CASSLEGGTSTGELFF. CDR3 bases: TGTGCCAGCAGTTTAGAGGGGGGCACGAGCACCGGGGAGCTGTTTTTT.

This clonotype was counted between two and nine times. The rearrangement joins TRBV7-6 to TRBJ2-1; D remains ambiguous. The germline V gene encodes CDR1 SGHVS and CDR2 FNYEAQ. This CDR3 spans 12 amino acids. With 5 bases removed from V and 4 bases from J, the gap between germline ends came to 6 bases. CDR3 region: CASSPGYNEQFF. CDR3 bases: TGTGCCAGCAGCCCCGGGTACAATGAGCAGTTCTTC. The full variable domain, in which reference TRBV7-6 and TRBJ2-1 provide the parts outside the CDR3, is GAGVSQSPRYKVTKRGQDVALRCDPISGHVSLYWYRQALGQGPEFLTYFNYEAQQDKSGLPNDRFSAERPEGSISTLTIQRTEQRDSAMYRCASSPGYNEQFFGPGTRLTVL.

The chain couples TRBV3-1 to TRBJ2-5; TRBD1 aligns across 9 bases. The CDR3 runs 14 residues. Per germline, CDR1 LGHDT and CDR2 YNNKEL (reference sequence). V was pared by 3 bases and J by 3 bases, with 2 bases of the junction left unmatched. CDR3 nucleotide sequence: TGTGCCAGCAGCCAGAGGACAGGGGAAGAGACCCAGTACTTC. Its translation: CASSQRTGEETQYF.

The table lists this clonotype with many counts. The chain is built from TRBV12-3 or TRBV12-4 and TRBJ2-7; no reliable D call. The CDR3 sequence is 13 residues long. The V gene lost 2 bases and the J gene lost 6 bases, with 11 bases spanning the gap. The CDR3 sequence: CASSLYRGFEQYF. The CDR3 nucleotides read TGTGCCAGCAGTTTATATCGAGGCTTCGAGCAGTACTTC.

This clonotype was picked up a small number of times. The chain has TRBV6-2 or TRBV6-3 and TRBJ1-1; D unclear. Deletions cut 2 bases from V and 0 bases from J, with 10 bases between. This CDR3 spans 15 amino acids. CDR1 is MNHEY and CDR2 is SVGEGT in the germline V gene. The DNA of the CDR3 is TGTGCCAGCAGTTACGGCCCCGGGTTGAACACTGAAGCTTTCTTT. It encodes CASSYGPGLNTEAFF.

The chain links TRBV5-1 to TRBJ2-2; 12 bases are a match to TRBD1. The CDR3 totals 17 residues. CDR1 is SGHRS, CDR2 YFSETQ, per germline. J gave up 7 bases and V 4 bases, and 11 bases lay outside the gene matches. CDR3 region: CASSRRGQGALNGELFF. CDR3 in DNA: TGCGCCAGCAGCCGAAGGGGACAGGGGGCGCTGAACGGGGAGCTGTTTTTT.

This clonotype was counted at least ten times. J is TRBJ1-5 and V is TRBV20-1; 10 nucleotides agree with TRBD1. The J segment lost 6 bases and the V segment lost 3 bases, leaving 5 bases of the junction unmatched. This CDR3 has 14 residues. Germline assignment: CDR1 DFQATT and CDR2 SNEGSKA (reference sequence). CDR3 sequence (DNA): TGCAGTGCTAGGCCGGGACAGGGGCTTCAGCCCCAGCATTTT. Translating gives CSARPGQGLQPQHF.

This clonotype came up a few times. This chain links TRBV5-1 with TRBJ2-3, with no clear D. The V and J ends lost 4 bases and 4 bases respectively, with 13 bases between them. This CDR3 comprises 14 residues. Germline CDR1 reads SGHRS; CDR2 reads YFSETQ. The CDR3 sequence: CASSVGRRSDTQYF. The DNA of the CDR3 is TGCGCCAGCAGCGTAGGTCGTCGCTCAGATACGCAGTATTTT.

The chain couples TRBV28 to TRBJ2-3, with D hard to call. Trimming took 4 bases from V and 2 from J, leaving 13 bases between them. CDR3 size: 15 residues. Germline lookup yields CDR1 MDHEN and CDR2 SYDVKM. This CDR3 is CASSSPPDLTDTQYF. The CDR3 DNA reads as TGTGCCAGCAGTTCCCCCCCGGACCTCACAGATACGCAGTATTTT.

The chain combines TRBV7-3 with TRBJ2-1; TRBD2 agrees at 7 bases. From germline, CDR1 is SGHTA and CDR2 FQGTGA. V was clipped by 5 bases and J by 7 bases; unmatched bases: 2. The CDR3 runs 12 residues. Here the CDR3 DNA reads TGTGCCAGCAGCGGGGGGGGGAATGAGCAGTTCTTC. Its translation is CASSGGGNEQFF.

In this sample, this clonotype turned up a few times. The genes are TRBV12-3 or TRBV12-4 and TRBJ1-1; 9 bases match TRBD1. V lost 9 bases and J lost 9; bases outside the gene matches: 11. The CDR3 covers 13 residues. DNA of the CDR3: TGTGCCAGTTCCACAGGGGGCGGTACGCAAGCTTTCTTT. Its protein product is CASSTGGGTQAFF.

The table lists this clonotype with a few counts. The rearrangement uses TRBV7-2 and TRBJ2-3; the match to TRBD2 covers 7 bases. There are 15 residues in the CDR3. Trimming at V came to 5 bases and at J to 5 bases, leaving 10 bases not matched to a gene. Germline-derived CDR1 and CDR2 are SGHTA and FQGNSA. The chain's CDR3 is CASSPIAGYIDTQYF. The CDR3 region has the DNA TGTGCCAGCAGCCCTATAGCGGGCTATATAGATACGCAGTATTTT.

Only a few counts were recorded for this clonotype. The gene calls are TRBV9 and TRBJ2-1; 10 nucleotides align to TRBD2. After removal of 2 bases from V and 0 bases from J, the junction contained 5 bases not matched to a gene. CDR1 and CDR2 (germline): SGDLS, YYNGEE. This CDR3 has 17 residues. As DNA, the CDR3 is TGTGCCAGCAGCGTTCGGACTAGCGGATCCTCCTACAATGAGCAGTTCTTC. Amino acid sequence: CASSVRTSGSSYNEQFF.